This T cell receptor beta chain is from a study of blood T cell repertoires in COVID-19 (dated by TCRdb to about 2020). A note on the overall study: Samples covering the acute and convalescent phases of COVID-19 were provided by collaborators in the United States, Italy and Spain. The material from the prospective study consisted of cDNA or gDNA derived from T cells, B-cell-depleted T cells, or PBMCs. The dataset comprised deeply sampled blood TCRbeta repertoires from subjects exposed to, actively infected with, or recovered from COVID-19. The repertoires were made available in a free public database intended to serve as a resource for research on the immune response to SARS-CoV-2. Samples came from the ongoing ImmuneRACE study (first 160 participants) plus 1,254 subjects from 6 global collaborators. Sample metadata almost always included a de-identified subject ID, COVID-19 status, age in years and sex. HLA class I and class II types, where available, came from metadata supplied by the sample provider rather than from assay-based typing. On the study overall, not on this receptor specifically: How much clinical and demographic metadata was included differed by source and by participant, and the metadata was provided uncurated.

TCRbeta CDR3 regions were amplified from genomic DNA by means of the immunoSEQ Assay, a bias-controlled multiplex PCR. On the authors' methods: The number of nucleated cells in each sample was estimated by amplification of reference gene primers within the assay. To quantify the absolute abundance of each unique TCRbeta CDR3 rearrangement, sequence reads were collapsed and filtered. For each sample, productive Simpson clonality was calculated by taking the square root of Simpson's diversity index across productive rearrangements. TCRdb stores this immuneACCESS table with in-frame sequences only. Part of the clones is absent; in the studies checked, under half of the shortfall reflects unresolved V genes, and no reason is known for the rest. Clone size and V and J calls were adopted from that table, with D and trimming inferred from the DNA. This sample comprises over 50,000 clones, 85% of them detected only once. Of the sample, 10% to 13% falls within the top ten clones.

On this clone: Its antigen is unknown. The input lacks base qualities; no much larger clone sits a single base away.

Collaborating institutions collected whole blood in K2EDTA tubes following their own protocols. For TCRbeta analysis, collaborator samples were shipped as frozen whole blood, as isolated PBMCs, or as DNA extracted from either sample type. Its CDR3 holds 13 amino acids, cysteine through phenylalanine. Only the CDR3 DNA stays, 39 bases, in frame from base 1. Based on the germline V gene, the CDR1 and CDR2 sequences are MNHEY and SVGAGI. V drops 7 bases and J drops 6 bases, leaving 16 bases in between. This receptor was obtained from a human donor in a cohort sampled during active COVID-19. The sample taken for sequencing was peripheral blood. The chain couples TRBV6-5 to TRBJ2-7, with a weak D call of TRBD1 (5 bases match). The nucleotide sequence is TGTGCCAGCATCGACAGCGCCAATGTCGAGCAGTACTTC. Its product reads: CASIDSANVEQYF.